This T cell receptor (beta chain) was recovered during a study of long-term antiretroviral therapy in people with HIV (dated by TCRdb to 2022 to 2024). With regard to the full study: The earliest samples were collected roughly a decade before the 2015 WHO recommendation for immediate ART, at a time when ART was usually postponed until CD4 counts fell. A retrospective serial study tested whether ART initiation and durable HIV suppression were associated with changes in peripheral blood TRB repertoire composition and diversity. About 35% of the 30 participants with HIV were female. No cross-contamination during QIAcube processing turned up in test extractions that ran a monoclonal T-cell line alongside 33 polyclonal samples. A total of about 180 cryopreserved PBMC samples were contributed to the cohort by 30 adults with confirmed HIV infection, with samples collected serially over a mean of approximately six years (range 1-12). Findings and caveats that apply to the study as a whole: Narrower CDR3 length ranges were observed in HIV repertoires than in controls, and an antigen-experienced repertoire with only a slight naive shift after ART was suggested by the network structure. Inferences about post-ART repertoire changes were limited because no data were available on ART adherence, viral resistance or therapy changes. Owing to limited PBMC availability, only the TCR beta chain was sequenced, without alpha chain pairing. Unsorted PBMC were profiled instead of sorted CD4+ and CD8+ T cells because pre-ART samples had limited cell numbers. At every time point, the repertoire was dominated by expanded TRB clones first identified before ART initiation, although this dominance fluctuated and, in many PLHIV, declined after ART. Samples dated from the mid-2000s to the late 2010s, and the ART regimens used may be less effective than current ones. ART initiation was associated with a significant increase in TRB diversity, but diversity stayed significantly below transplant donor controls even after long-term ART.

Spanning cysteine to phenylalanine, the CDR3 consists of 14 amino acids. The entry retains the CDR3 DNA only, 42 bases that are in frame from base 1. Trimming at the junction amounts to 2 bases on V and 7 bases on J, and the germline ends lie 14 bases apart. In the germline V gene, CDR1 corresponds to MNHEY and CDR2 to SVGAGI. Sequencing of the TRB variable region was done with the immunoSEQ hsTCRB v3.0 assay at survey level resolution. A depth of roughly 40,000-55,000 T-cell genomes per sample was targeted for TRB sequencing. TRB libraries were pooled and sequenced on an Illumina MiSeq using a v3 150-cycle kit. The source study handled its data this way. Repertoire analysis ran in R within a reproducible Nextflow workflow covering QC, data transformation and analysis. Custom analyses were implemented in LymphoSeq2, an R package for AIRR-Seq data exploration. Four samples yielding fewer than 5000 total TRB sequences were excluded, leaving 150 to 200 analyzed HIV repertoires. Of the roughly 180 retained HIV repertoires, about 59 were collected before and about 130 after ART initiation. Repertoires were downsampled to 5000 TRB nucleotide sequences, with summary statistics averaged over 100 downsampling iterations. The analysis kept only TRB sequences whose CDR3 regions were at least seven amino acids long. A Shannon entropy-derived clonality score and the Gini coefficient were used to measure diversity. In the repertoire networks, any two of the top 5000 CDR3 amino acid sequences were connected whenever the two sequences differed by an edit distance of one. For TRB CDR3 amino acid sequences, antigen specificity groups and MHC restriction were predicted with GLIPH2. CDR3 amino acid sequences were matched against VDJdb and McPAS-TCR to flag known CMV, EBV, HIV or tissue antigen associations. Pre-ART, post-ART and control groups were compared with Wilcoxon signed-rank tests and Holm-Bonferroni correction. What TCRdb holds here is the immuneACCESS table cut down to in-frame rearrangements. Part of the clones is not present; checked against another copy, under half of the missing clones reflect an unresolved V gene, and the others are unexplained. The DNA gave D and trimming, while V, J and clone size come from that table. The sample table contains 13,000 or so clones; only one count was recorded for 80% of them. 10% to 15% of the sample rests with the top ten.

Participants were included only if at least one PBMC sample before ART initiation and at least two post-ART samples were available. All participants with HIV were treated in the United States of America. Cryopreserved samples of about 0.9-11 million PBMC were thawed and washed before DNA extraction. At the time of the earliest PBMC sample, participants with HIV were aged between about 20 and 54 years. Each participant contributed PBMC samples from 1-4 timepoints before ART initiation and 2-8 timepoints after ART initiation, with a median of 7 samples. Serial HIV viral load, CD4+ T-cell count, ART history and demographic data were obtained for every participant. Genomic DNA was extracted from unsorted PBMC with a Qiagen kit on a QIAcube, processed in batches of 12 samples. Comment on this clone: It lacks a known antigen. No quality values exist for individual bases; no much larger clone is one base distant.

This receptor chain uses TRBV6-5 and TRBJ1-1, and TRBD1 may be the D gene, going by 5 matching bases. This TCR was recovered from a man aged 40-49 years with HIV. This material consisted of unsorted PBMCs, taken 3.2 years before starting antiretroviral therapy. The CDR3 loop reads CASSYDSDMSEAFF. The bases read TGTGCCAGCAGTTACGACAGTGATATGAGTGAAGCTTTCTTT.